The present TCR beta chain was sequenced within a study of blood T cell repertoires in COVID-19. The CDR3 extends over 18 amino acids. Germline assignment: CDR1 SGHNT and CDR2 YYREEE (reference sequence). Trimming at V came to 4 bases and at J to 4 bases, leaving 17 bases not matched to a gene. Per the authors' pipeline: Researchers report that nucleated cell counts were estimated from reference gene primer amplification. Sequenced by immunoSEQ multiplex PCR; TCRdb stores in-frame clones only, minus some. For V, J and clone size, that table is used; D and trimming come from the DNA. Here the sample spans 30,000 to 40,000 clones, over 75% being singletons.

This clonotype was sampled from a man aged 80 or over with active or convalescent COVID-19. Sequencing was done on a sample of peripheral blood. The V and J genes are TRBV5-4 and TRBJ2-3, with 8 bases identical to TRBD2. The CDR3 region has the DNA TGTGCCAGCAGCCACCCCATCGGGGGGCGGGGGGAGGCAGATACGCAGTATTTT. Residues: CASSHPIGGRGEADTQYF.